The 22 T cell receptor beta chains below all came from one sample that was sequenced in a study of blood T cell repertoires in COVID-19. Libraries were prepared by immunoSEQ multiplex PCR; TCRdb keeps only in-frame clonotypes and omits some of them. The sample has around 42,000 clones; over 75% are singletons. Sequencing was done on a sample of peripheral blood. The origin of the receptors is a woman older than 75 with acute or convalescent COVID-19.

The CDR3 nucleotides are TGTGCCAGCAGCCTATGGACAGGGGACACCGGGGAGCTGTTTTTT. It is translated as CASSLWTGDTGELFF. The chain combines TRBV7-9 with TRBJ2-2, with 9 bases that match TRBD1. The CDR3 length is 15 residues. The V gene's germline CDR1 is SEHNR and CDR2 FQNEAQ (reference sequence). V lost 5 bases to trimming and J lost 3 bases; unmatched junction nucleotides: 4.

The chain recombines TRBV29-1 with TRBJ2-1; TRBD2 matches 10 bases. Trimming cost V 7 bases and J 4 bases; bases outside gene matches: 4. This CDR3 contains 13 residues. CDR1 and CDR2 (germline): SQVTM, ANQGSEA. The CDR3 coding sequence is TGCAGCGGCGATAGCGGGGGGTACAATGAGCAGTTCTTC. This sequence encodes CSGDSGGYNEQFF.

The CDR3 reads CASNFSGFPSGNTIYF. The CDR3 coding sequence is TGTGCCAGCAACTTCAGCGGGTTTCCCTCTGGAAACACCATATATTTT. V and J are TRBV11-3 and TRBJ1-3; no definite D call. The ends were cut back, 7 bases at V and 0 bases at J, with 16 bases in the middle. In germline, CDR1 is SGHNT, CDR2 YENEEA. There are 16 residues in the CDR3.

The chain recombines TRBV5-1 with TRBJ2-7, with 12 bases that match TRBD2. CDR3 length equals 12 residues. J was trimmed by 12 bases and V by 4 bases; bases with no gene match: 5. CDR1 is SGHRS, CDR2 YFSETQ, per germline. CDR3 DNA: TGCGCCAGCAGCCGGACTAGCGGGGATCTGTACTTC. Protein: CASSRTSGDLYF.

The rearrangement joins TRBV7-8 to TRBJ1-2; D is perhaps TRBD1 (6 bases). This CDR3 region has 14 residues. Germline CDR1 SGHVS, CDR2 FQNEAQ. The ends were cut back, 1 base at V and 8 bases at J, with 14 bases in the middle. The CDR3 loop reads CASSLDQGRGGYTF. Here the CDR3 DNA reads TGTGCCAGCAGCTTAGACCAGGGGCGAGGCGGCTACACCTTC.

The chain joins TRBV7-9 to TRBJ2-6; the D is unclear. Trimming took 5 bases from V and 0 from J, leaving 8 bases between them. Germline V lookup: CDR1 SEHNR, CDR2 FQNEAQ (reference sequence). This CDR3 is built from 15 residues. CDR3 sequence reads: CASSIEDSGANVLTF. The CDR3 bases are TGTGCCAGCAGCATCGAGGACTCTGGGGCCAACGTCCTGACTTTC.

V is TRBV27 and J is TRBJ2-6; TRBD2 agrees at 7 bases. The germline CDR1 and CDR2 sequences are MNHEY and SMNVEV (reference sequence). This CDR3 contains 16 residues. The J segment lost 0 bases and the V segment lost 3 bases, leaving 2 bases of the junction unmatched. In DNA form, the CDR3 reads TGTGCCAGCAGTTTGGGAGGGAACTCTGGGGCCAACGTCCTGACTTTC. It encodes CASSLGGNSGANVLTF.

V is TRBV7-9 and J is TRBJ1-4, with 8 bases matching TRBD1. Trimming cost V 5 bases and J 5 bases; bases outside gene matches: 4. Germline loops: CDR1 SEHNR, CDR2 FQNEAQ (reference sequence). CDR3 length: 14 amino acids. The CDR3 region has the DNA TGTGCCAGCAGCCGGACAGGGAAGAATGAAAAACTGTTTTTT. Protein sequence: CASSRTGKNEKLFF.

The rearrangement uses TRBV15 and TRBJ1-3; D is unclear. The CDR3 spans 16 residues. The V and J ends lost 0 bases and 0 bases respectively, with 9 bases between them. Per the germline V gene, CDR1 is LNHNV and CDR2 is YYDKDF (reference sequence). The CDR3 DNA reads as TGTGCCACCAGCAGAGACCCAGATCCCTCTGGAAACACCATATATTTT. The encoded protein is CATSRDPDPSGNTIYF.

V usage is TRBV18 and J usage is TRBJ1-2, with D possibly TRBD1 on 5 matching bases. The length of the CDR3 is 15 residues. Trimming left V 2 bases short and J 5 bases short, with 15 bases between. The germline V gene has CDR1 KGHSH and CDR2 LQKENI. The CDR3 DNA sequence: TGTGCCAGCTCACCAACACGGAGGGGCGAGTATGGCTACACCTTC. It specifies CASSPTRRGEYGYTF.

A remark on this clone: A read error may produce the germline difference seen at one junction end. CDR3: CASSSPGGGRETQYF. CDR3 coding DNA: TGTGCTAGCAGCTCCCCGGGGGGGGGCCGGGAGACCCAGTACTTC. The chain has TRBV7-7 and TRBJ2-5; 8 nucleotides match TRBD2. This CDR3 has 15 residues. The V gene's germline CDR1 is SSHAT and CDR2 FNYEAQ (reference sequence).

This clone was seen once. The V and J genes are TRBV6-4 and TRBJ2-1, with TRBD2 identical over 7 bases. In germline, CDR1 is MRHNA, CDR2 SNTAGT. The J segment lost 7 bases and the V segment lost 5 bases, leaving 14 bases of the junction unmatched. The CDR3 is 16 amino acids. DNA of the CDR3: TGTGCCAGCAGTCTTGACGGCCAGCGGGGTAGGAATGAGCAGTTCTTC. It encodes CASSLDGQRGRNEQFF.

V and J are TRBV19 and TRBJ2-7; TRBD2 is a possible D gene (5 bases). The CDR3 loop spans 15 amino acids. Germline CDR1 reads LNHDA; CDR2 reads SQIVND (reference sequence). Trimming cost V 7 bases and J 7 bases, with 23 bases left between them. Here the CDR3 reads CASKRTRAGEGEQYF. The CDR3 nucleotides read TGTGCCAGTAAACGAACTAGGGCAGGTGAAGGGGAGCAGTACTTC.

This clone was detected once. The chain uses TRBV10-3 and TRBJ1-6; D unclear. The germline V gene has CDR1 ENHRY and CDR2 SYGVKD. V lost 0 bases, J lost 7 bases, and 7 bases lay in between. CDR3 size: 14 residues. The CDR3: CAISESIANSPLHF. As DNA, the CDR3 is TGTGCCATCAGTGAGTCCATTGCGAATTCACCCCTCCACTTT.

This clone is a singleton in its sample. The chain recombines TRBV3-1 (or the pseudogene TRBV3-2) with TRBJ2-1, with no clear D. The CDR3 loop spans 16 amino acids. Germline V gene sequence: CDR1 LGHDT, CDR2 YNNKEL (reference sequence). V lost 0 bases, J lost 6 bases, and 15 bases lay in between. CDR3 amino acids: CASSQEGGQLANEQFF. The CDR3 DNA reads TGTGCCAGCAGCCAAGAGGGTGGGCAGCTGGCCAATGAGCAGTTCTTC.

The rearrangement links TRBV19 to TRBJ1-3; D may be TRBD1 (5 bases). This CDR3 has 15 residues. Trimming took off 6 bases at V and 0 bases at J, with 12 bases between the two ends. Germline V gene lookup returns CDR1 LNHDA and CDR2 SQIVND (reference sequence). This CDR3 is CASSRGDYSGNTIYF. CDR3 sequence (DNA): TGTGCCAGTAGCCGAGGGGACTACTCTGGAAACACCATATATTTT.

The V and J genes are TRBV6-5 and TRBJ1-1; 7 bases map to TRBD1. The CDR3 is 13 amino acids. Germline CDR1 reads MNHEY; CDR2 reads SVGAGI. V was pared by 6 bases and J by 1 base, with 2 bases of the junction left unmatched. The CDR3 reads CASSRQGNTEAFF. CDR3 coding DNA: TGTGCCAGCAGCCGACAGGGGAACACTGAAGCTTTCTTT.

This clone was seen a handful of times. The CDR3 DNA reads as TGTGCCAGCAGTAAACAGGGGGCCCGTGCCTACGAGCAGTACTTC. Translation gives CASSKQGARAYEQYF. The chain employs TRBV6-5 and TRBJ2-7; TRBD1 matches 9 bases. Germline CDR1 reads MNHEY; CDR2 reads SVGAGI. This CDR3 region has 15 residues. Losses at the gene ends were 5 bases for V and 2 bases for J; bases not matched to a gene: 7.

The rearrangement joins TRBV5-6 to TRBJ1-2; D ambiguous. The CDR3 consists of 13 residues. V lost 2 bases, J lost 4 bases, and 9 bases lay in between. CDR1 SGHDT and CDR2 YYEEEE come from the germline V gene. The CDR3 spells CASSFSGSYGYTF. CDR3 DNA sequence: TGTGCCAGCAGCTTTTCAGGAAGCTATGGCTACACCTTC.

The rearrangement joins TRBV6-5 to TRBJ1-5; D call uncertain. The germline gives CDR1 MNHEY, CDR2 SVGAGI. V was pared by 5 bases and J by 3 bases, with 11 bases between. The CDR3 covers 14 residues. In DNA, the CDR3 is TGTGCCAGCAGTATAACACCGAACAATCAGCCCCAGCATTTT. Translated: CASSITPNNQPQHF.

The V call is TRBV11-2, the J call TRBJ2-3; the D gene is possibly TRBD2 (5 bases). Deletions cut 2 bases from V and 3 bases from J, with 18 bases between. The germline V gene has CDR1 SGHAT and CDR2 FQNNGV. The CDR3 length is 17 residues. The CDR3 sequence: CASSLPRDWTETDTQYF. In nucleotides, the CDR3 is TGTGCCAGCAGCTTACCGCGCGACTGGACTGAGACAGATACGCAGTATTTT.

This clone has only a few counts. The chain has TRBV4-3 and TRBJ1-3, with D unclear. V was trimmed by 2 bases and J by 5 bases, leaving 10 bases between them. The CDR3 covers 14 residues. Germline-derived CDR1 and CDR2 are LGHNA and YSLEER. CDR3 loop: CASSQLERRNTIYF. CDR3 in DNA: TGCGCCAGCAGCCAACTGGAGAGAAGAAACACCATATATTTT.